These 6 T cell receptor beta chains share one sample of origin, sequenced in a study of T-cell memory formation after mild COVID-19 (dated by TCRdb to about 2021). The protocol used for the library was 5' RACE. The reads were generated on an Illumina NovaSeq 6000. Using fastp at Q25 and MiXCR, TCRdb reprocessed the public reads and kept productive beta chains. For every CDR3 protein sequence, its rows merge into one entry that carries the most common genes and DNA. The sample data list hundreds of thousands of distinct CDR3 sequences, and about a sixth of these were observed just once. The ten largest clonotypes hold around 11% of the sample. Source material: PBMCs or a T cell subset sorted from them (not recorded which). The receptors derive from an adult woman who had mild COVID-19 (a few samples of this study predate the infection). The sample titles of this study are shuffled in the database, so cell type and time point are left out; the donor was told from shared clones.

In this sample, this clonotype turned up a few times. The chain uses TRBV10-3 and TRBJ1-1; D gene unclear. Germline V CDR1 and CDR2: ENHRY, SYGVKD. The length of the CDR3 is 16 residues. V lost 3 bases and J lost 0, with 14 bases in between. CDR3 loop: CAISEAMLFVNTEAFF. The CDR3 DNA is TGTGCCATCAGTGAAGCCATGTTGTTTGTGAACACTGAAGCTTTCTTT.

The rearrangement uses TRBV24-1 and TRBJ2-5; D unclear. The germline CDR1 and CDR2 sequences are KGHDR and SFDVKD. V was pared by 1 base and J by 0 bases, with 17 bases between. The CDR3 totals 18 residues. The CDR3 region has the DNA TGTGCCACCAGTGATTTAAAGGCGCCAGAAGCGTACCAAGAGACCCAGTACTTC. Amino acid sequence: CATSDLKAPEAYQETQYF.

V gene TRBV19 combines with J gene TRBJ1-2; a possible D gene is TRBD1 (5 bases). V gave up 3 bases and J gave up 4 bases, with 9 bases separating them. Looked up from germline, CDR1 is LNHDA and CDR2 is SQIVND (reference sequence). This CDR3 comprises 13 residues. The CDR3 DNA reads as TGTGCCAGTAGTATTCGGGACGTCTATGGCTACACCTTC. It is translated as CASSIRDVYGYTF.

A few counts support this clonotype. This rearrangement joins TRBV30 to TRBJ1-2, with D maybe TRBD1 (5 bases). This CDR3 is built from 13 residues. Trimming cost V 3 bases and J 6 bases, with 14 bases left between them. CDR1 is GTSNPN and CDR2 is SVGIG in the germline V gene (reference sequence). CDR3 amino acids: CAWRVGGSHGYTF. In DNA form, the CDR3 reads TGTGCCTGGAGGGTCGGGGGGAGTCATGGCTACACCTTC.

This clonotype was picked up many times. The J gene is TRBJ2-3, the V gene TRBV5-1; no firm D call. Germline CDR1 and CDR2: SGHRS and YFSETQ. The CDR3 length is 12 residues. Trimming took 0 bases from V and 6 from J, leaving 5 bases between them. CDR3 amino acids: CASSLETDTQYF. CDR3 sequence (DNA): TGCGCCAGCAGCTTGGAAACGGATACGCAGTATTTT.

The rearrangement uses TRBV29-1 and TRBJ2-5; perhaps TRBD1 as D (6 bases). Germline assignment: CDR1 SQVTM and CDR2 ANQGSEA. With 7 bases removed from V and 4 bases from J, the gap between germline ends came to 22 bases. CDR3 length: 15 amino acids. This CDR3 reads CSAGQPTYEAETQYF. The DNA of the CDR3 is TGCAGCGCCGGACAGCCGACATATGAGGCAGAGACCCAGTACTTC.